This record covers a single T cell receptor beta chain. The authors' processing: Reference gene primers were amplified, and this amplification served to estimate nucleated cell counts. Clones were read by immunoSEQ multiplex PCR, and TCRdb kept only the in-frame ones, dropping some. That table is the source of V, J and clone size, and D and trimming were worked out from the DNA. Of approximately 210,000 clones listed, around 90% are singletons. The sample comes from a study of blood T cell repertoires in COVID-19. Turning to the study itself: The study drew acute and convalescent COVID-19 samples from the United States, Italy and Spain. T cells, B-cell-depleted T cells, or PBMCs provided the cDNA or gDNA that served as material.

Germline V CDR1 and CDR2: KGHSH, LQKENI. The V end was cut by 3 bases, the J end by 5 bases, with 17 bases between. The CDR3 contains 15 residues. The rearrangement uses TRBV18 and TRBJ2-7; D might be TRBD2 (7 bases). The origin of this receptor is a man aged 25-45 years with acute or convalescent COVID-19. What was sequenced was peripheral blood. In DNA form, the CDR3 reads TGTGCCAGCTCACCCGCCGGGGGGCGGTCCCACGAGCAGTACTTC. Protein product: CASSPAGGRSHEQYF.